The 9 T cell receptor beta chains given below trace back to one sample, sequenced in a study of shared clonotypes between healthy human individuals. Clones were sequenced by immunoSEQ multiplex PCR, and TCRdb holds only the in-frame ones, with some missing. Here the sample spans about 820,000 clones, 80% to 95% being singletons. Only CD45RO-negative cells positively selected for CCR7 counted as naive CD8 cells, so terminally differentiated effector memory CD45RA+ cells were excluded. The sample taken for sequencing was naive CD8+ T cells sorted from blood. Receptor source: a young man in good health.

The V gene is TRBV28, the J gene TRBJ2-1; 15 nucleotides line up with TRBD2. CDR3 size: 17 residues. Trimming removed 3 bases from V and 5 bases from J; junction bases left unmatched: 5. In germline, CDR1 is MDHEN, CDR2 SYDVKM. CDR3 in DNA: TGTGCCAGCAGTTTCGGGGGACTAGCGGGAGGCCACAATGAGCAGTTCTTC. It yields the protein CASSFGGLAGGHNEQFF.

Comment on this clone: This same CDR3 is encoded by further DNA sequences in the sample. This chain uses TRBV30 with TRBJ2-7, with no clear D. V was cut by 2 bases and J by 0 bases, with 5 bases left in between. CDR3 length: 12 amino acids. Germline lookup yields CDR1 GTSNPN and CDR2 SVGIG (reference sequence). The CDR3 sequence: CAWSSVSYEQYF. Here the CDR3 DNA reads TGTGCCTGGAGTAGTGTCTCCTACGAGCAGTACTTC.

V is TRBV27 and J is TRBJ1-4, with 9 bases that match TRBD1. CDR3 length: 15 residues. CDR1 is MNHEY, CDR2 SMNVEV, per germline (reference sequence). J gave up 8 bases and V 6 bases, and 10 bases lay outside the gene matches. The CDR3 region has the DNA TGTGCCAGCAGCAAGCTGACAGGGGGAGAGGAAAAACTGTTTTTT. This encodes CASSKLTGGEEKLFF.

V is TRBV7-9 and J is TRBJ2-5; no firm D call. This CDR3 is 13 amino acids long. CDR1 SEHNR and CDR2 FQNEAQ come from the germline V gene (reference sequence). V lost 5 bases and J lost 0, with 7 bases in between. The CDR3 DNA sequence: TGTGCCAGCAGCCCTGGGGACCAAGAGACCCAGTACTTC. This codes for CASSPGDQETQYF.

The V gene is TRBV6-6, the J gene TRBJ1-4, with 7 bases matching TRBD1. Germline trimming cut 5 bases from V and 3 bases from J; bases unmatched to any gene: 3. The CDR3 has 14 residues. The germline V gene encodes CDR1 MNHNY and CDR2 SVGAGI (reference sequence). CDR3 in amino acids: CASSQGQSNEKLFF. CDR3 DNA sequence: TGTGCCAGCAGTCAGGGACAGTCTAATGAAAAACTGTTTTTT.

The V gene is TRBV5-1, the J gene TRBJ2-5; the match to TRBD2 covers 9 bases. Germline lookup yields CDR1 SGHRS and CDR2 YFSETQ. The V segment lost 2 bases and the J segment 5 bases; nucleotides outside the gene matches: 7. The CDR3 consists of 15 residues. The chain's CDR3 is CASSFGGRAGETQYF. CDR3 bases: TGCGCCAGCAGCTTTGGCGGGAGGGCCGGGGAGACCCAGTACTTC.

This sequence joins TRBV2 and TRBJ2-2, with D perhaps TRBD1 (6 bases). This CDR3 comprises 13 residues. Per germline, CDR1 SNHLY and CDR2 FYNNEI. V was trimmed by 5 bases and J by 5 bases, leaving 9 bases between them. CDR3 sequence reads: CASSWTVTGELFF. The DNA for the CDR3 is TGTGCCAGCAGTTGGACAGTAACCGGGGAGCTGTTTTTT.

The chain has TRBV7-9 and TRBJ2-2, with 8 positions matching TRBD2. This CDR3 has 17 residues. Germline V gene sequence: CDR1 SEHNR, CDR2 FQNEAQ (reference sequence). V lost 7 bases and J lost 7; bases outside the gene matches: 17. CDR3 residues: CASKISSGREVFGELFF. For the CDR3, the DNA is TGTGCCAGCAAAATATCGTCCGGGCGGGAGGTCTTCGGGGAGCTGTTTTTT.

Only a few counts were recorded for this clone. The chain recombines TRBV27 with TRBJ1-2; D is uncertain. CDR3 size: 14 residues. With 0 bases removed from V and 8 bases from J, the gap between germline ends came to 13 bases. Germline V gene lookup returns CDR1 MNHEY and CDR2 SMNVEV (reference sequence). The CDR3 reads CASSLSSLRRGYTF. As DNA, the CDR3 is TGTGCCAGCAGTTTATCGTCCCTTCGACGCGGCTACACCTTC.